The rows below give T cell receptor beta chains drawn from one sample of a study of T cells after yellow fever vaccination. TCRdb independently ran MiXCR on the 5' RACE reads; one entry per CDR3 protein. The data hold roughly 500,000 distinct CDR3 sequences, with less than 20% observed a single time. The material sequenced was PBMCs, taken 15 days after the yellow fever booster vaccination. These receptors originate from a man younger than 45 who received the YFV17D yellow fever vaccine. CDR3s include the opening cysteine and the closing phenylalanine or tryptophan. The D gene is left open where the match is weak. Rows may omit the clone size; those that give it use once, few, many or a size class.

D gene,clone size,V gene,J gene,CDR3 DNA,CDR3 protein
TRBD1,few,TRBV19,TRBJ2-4,TGTGCCAGTTGGGACAGGGACCTAGCCAAAAACATTCAGTACTTC,CASWDRDLAKNIQYF
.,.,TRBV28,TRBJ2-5,TGTGCCAGCAGCCGAACAGGTCCCTGGGAGACCCAGTACTTC,CASSRTGPWETQYF
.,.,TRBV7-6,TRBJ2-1,TGTGCCAGCAGCCCAAATCAGGATGAGCAGTTCTTC,CASSPNQDEQFF
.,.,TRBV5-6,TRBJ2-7,TGTGCCAGCAGCTTAGCCGGGACACTCTTCTACGAGCAGTACTTC,CASSLAGTLFYEQYF
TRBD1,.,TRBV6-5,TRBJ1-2,TGTGCCAGCAGTATGGACAGGCGTTATGGCTACACCTTC,CASSMDRRYGYTF
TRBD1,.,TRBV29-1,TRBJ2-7,TGCAGCGTTGAAGAGACAGGGGGCTTGTACGAGCAGTACTTC,CSVEETGGLYEQYF
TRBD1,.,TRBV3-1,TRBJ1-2,TGTGCCAGCAGCCGTTTAAACTCCGGGACAGGAATATATGGCTACACCTTC,CASSRLNSGTGIYGYTF
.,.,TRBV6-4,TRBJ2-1,TGTGCCAGCAGTGACTTCCAAGGGAATGAGCAGTTCTTC,CASSDFQGNEQFF
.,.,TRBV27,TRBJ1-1,TGTGCCAGCAGTCCAGGTTTCGGTACCCGGCACACTGAAGATTTCTTT,CASSPGFGTRHTEDFF
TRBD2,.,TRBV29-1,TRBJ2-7,TGCAGCGTTGAGGGACTAGCCTTCGGCGAGCAGTACTTC,CSVEGLAFGEQYF
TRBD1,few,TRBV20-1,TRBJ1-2,TGCAGTGCTGTTGGACAGGAAACTAACTATGGCTACACCTTC,CSAVGQETNYGYTF
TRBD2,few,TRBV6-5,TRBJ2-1,TGTGCCAGCAGTTATAGATTTGGAGGGAGGGCCGGATCAGATGAGCAGTTCTTC,CASSYRFGGRAGSDEQFF
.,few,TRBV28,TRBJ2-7,TGTGCCAGCAGCCCAACGGGGGACTGGGGCTACGAGCAGTACTTC,CASSPTGDWGYEQYF
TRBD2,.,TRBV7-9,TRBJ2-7,TGTGCCACCCGGGGGGTGGACGTAACCGGACCCTACGAGCAGTACTTC,CATRGVDVTGPYEQYF
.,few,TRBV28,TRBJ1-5,TGTGCCAGCAGTTTTTCCAGTAGGCCCCAGCATTTT,CASSFSSRPQHF
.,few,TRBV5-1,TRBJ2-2,TGCGCCAGCAGCTTCCCCGCAGGTCCGAACACCGGGGAGCTGTTTTTT,CASSFPAGPNTGELFF
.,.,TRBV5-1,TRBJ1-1,TGCGCCAGCAGCTTGCGATTGGGGGGTACCACTGAAGCTTTCTTT,CASSLRLGGTTEAFF
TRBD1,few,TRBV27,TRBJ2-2,TGTGCCAGCAGTTTAAACGGACAGGGTGCCGGGGAGCTGTTTTTT,CASSLNGQGAGELFF
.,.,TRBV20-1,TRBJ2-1,TGCAGTGCTACTGGCCAGGACCTTCGCTCCTACAATGAGCAGTTCTTC,CSATGQDLRSYNEQFF
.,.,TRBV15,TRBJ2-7,TGTGCCACCAGCAGTTCCGACTCTGGGGAGCAGTACTTC,CATSSSDSGEQYF
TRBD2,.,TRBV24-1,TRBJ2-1,TGTGCCACCAGTGATGGGGGTCCGACTAGCGGGAGGGCCGCGGATGAGCAGTTCTTC,CATSDGGPTSGRAADEQFF
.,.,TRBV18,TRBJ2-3,TGTGCCAGCTCACCACCGAGTAGGGGGAGAGATACGCAGTATTTT,CASSPPSRGRDTQYF
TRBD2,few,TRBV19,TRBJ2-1,TGTGCCAGTAGTGTCGGAAGCGGGAGAAATAGCCATGAGCAGTTCTTC,CASSVGSGRNSHEQFF
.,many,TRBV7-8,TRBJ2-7,TGTGCCAGCAGCTTGCTGAACGAGCAGTACTTC,CASSLLNEQYF
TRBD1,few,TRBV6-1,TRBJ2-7,TGTGCCAGCAGCCGGGGACAGGGGAGGTCGGACGAGCAGTACTTC,CASSRGQGRSDEQYF
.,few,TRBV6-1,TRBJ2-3,TGTGCCGCCATAAGGGATGGCGGGACGCGAGATACGCAGTATTTT,CAAIRDGGTRDTQYF
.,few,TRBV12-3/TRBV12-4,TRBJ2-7,TGTGCCAGCAGTTTTGTGGAGTCCGGGGAGCAGTACTTC,CASSFVESGEQYF
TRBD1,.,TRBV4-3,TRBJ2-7,TGCGCCAGCAGCCAAGAACAGGGGGTATACGAGCAGTACTTC,CASSQEQGVYEQYF
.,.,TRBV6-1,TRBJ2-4,TGTGCCAGCAGCCCCGGTTACGTTGCAAACATTCAGTACTTC,CASSPGYVANIQYF
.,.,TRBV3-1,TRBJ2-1,TGTGCCAGCAGCCAGTCCATCCACAATGAGCAGTTCTTC,CASSQSIHNEQFF
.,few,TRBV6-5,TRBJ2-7,TGTGCCAGCAGAAAGATATTAGGAGAGCAGTACTTC,CASRKILGEQYF
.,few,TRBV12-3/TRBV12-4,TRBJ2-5,TGTGCCAGCAGTCCGTGGACAGCCTCCCAAGAGACCCAGTACTTC,CASSPWTASQETQYF
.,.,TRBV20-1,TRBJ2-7,TGCAGTGCGAAGGGACACTTACCCCCCTACGAGCAGTACTTC,CSAKGHLPPYEQYF
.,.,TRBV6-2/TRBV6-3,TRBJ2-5,TGTGCCAGCAGTTACGTGGGAGCGAAAGGAAAGACCCAGTACTTC,CASSYVGAKGKTQYF
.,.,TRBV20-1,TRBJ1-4,TGCAGTACCCCCCCAACTAATGAAAAACTGTTTTTT,CSTPPTNEKLFF